This record covers a single T cell receptor (beta chain). Its cognate antigen is unknown. The data stem from a study of beta chain features in type 1 diabetes. About the study: Summed over all samples, the examined sorted cells came to fewer than 120,000,000. Study results and caveats: Any PCR bias toward short templates would affect both groups alike. Shortening that was moderate but significant affected the TCRB CDR3s of Type 1 diabetes patients in all four CD4+ subsets.

Expressed TCRB transcripts were sequenced because the entire RNA isolate underwent reverse transcription. Regulatory, naive and central memory T cell samples averaged around 3.6 million reads. Repertoires were generated with immunoSEQ multiplex PCR, while TCRdb's copy carries only in-frame clones and drops some. The sample has around 250,000 clones, about 24% seen once; the top ten hold 0.012%. The CDR3 extends over 14 amino acids. V lost 8 bases to trimming and J lost 0 bases; unmatched junction nucleotides: 8. Looked up from germline, CDR1 is GTSNPN and CDR2 is SVGIG (reference sequence). Sequenced sample: naive CD4+ T cells from blood. The receptor comes from a woman in her twenties or thirties with type 1 diabetes. This chain uses TRBV30 with TRBJ2-3, with 7 bases fitting TRBD2. CDR3 DNA sequence: TGTGCCCAACAGCGGGGCCTGAGCACAGATACGCAGTATTTT. This gives the protein CAQQRGLSTDTQYF. The entire variable domain, with the rest obtained from reference TRBV30 and TRBJ2-3, is as follows: SQTIHQWPATLVQPVGSPLSLECTVEGTSNPNLYWYRQAAGRGLQLLFYSVGIGQISSEVPQNLSASRPQDRQFILSSKKLLLSDSGFYLCAQQRGLSTDTQYFGPGTRLTVL.